The source of this TCR beta chain is a study of blood T cell repertoires in COVID-19 (dated by TCRdb to about 2020). Study-level background: The collaborator samples originated in the United States, Italy and Spain and spanned the acute and convalescent phases of COVID-19. The sample metadata nearly always contained a de-identified subject ID, COVID-19 status, age in years and sex. Samples were obtained from the ongoing ImmuneRACE study (first 160 participants) and from 950 to 1,500 subjects provided by 6 global collaborators. The material from the prospective study consisted of cDNA or gDNA derived from T cells, B-cell-depleted T cells, or PBMCs. Where available, HLA class I and class II types were taken from metadata supplied by the sample provider and were not determined by assay-based typing. The repertoires were made available in a free public database intended to serve as a resource for research on the immune response to SARS-CoV-2. Subjects who had been exposed to COVID-19, were actively infected with it, or had recovered from it provided the deeply sampled blood TCRbeta repertoires that made up the dataset.

What the study reported, not specific to this receptor: How much clinical and demographic metadata was included differed by source and by participant, and the metadata was provided uncurated.

Each collaborating institution followed its own protocols to collect whole blood in K2EDTA tubes. Collaborator samples were shipped for TCRbeta analysis as frozen whole blood, isolated PBMCs, or DNA extracted from either sample type. Reading from cysteine to phenylalanine, the CDR3 counts 16 amino acids. Only the CDR3 DNA stays, 48 bases, in frame from base 1. Cut back by 0 bases and 7 bases, the V and J ends lie 16 bases apart. Based on the germline V gene, the CDR1 and CDR2 sequences are SGDLS and YYNGEE. TCRbeta CDR3 regions were amplified from genomic DNA using the immunoSEQ Assay, a bias-controlled multiplex PCR. The authors' analysis ran thus. The number of nucleated cells in each sample was estimated from the amplification of reference gene primers within the assay. Sequence reads were collapsed and filtered to measure the absolute abundance of every unique TCRbeta CDR3 rearrangement. Productive Simpson clonality was computed per sample as the square root of Simpson's diversity index over productive rearrangements. TCRdb obtained this table from immuneACCESS and retained in-frame rearrangements with V and J assigned. These tables miss some clones; where compared with another copy, unresolved V genes account for less than half of the shortfall, and the remainder is unexplained. V and J calls and clone size come straight from that table; D and trimming were deduced from the DNA. This sample has approximately 15,000 clones in its table, and approximately 78% of those were observed once. The ten biggest clones cover approximately 22% of the sample.

Remarks on this clone: Its antigen is currently not known. No much larger clonotype is one base removed from it; base qualities were not supplied.

The rearranged segments are TRBV9 and TRBJ2-2, with a weak D call of TRBD2 (5 bases match). This clonotype was sampled from a man aged 55 to 70 with active or convalescent COVID-19. The specimen sequenced was peripheral blood. The DNA is as follows: TGTGCCAGCAGCGTAGCGGCGGAGGTTCGGAGCGGGGAGCTGTTTTTT. Translated, this is CASSVAAEVRSGELFF.